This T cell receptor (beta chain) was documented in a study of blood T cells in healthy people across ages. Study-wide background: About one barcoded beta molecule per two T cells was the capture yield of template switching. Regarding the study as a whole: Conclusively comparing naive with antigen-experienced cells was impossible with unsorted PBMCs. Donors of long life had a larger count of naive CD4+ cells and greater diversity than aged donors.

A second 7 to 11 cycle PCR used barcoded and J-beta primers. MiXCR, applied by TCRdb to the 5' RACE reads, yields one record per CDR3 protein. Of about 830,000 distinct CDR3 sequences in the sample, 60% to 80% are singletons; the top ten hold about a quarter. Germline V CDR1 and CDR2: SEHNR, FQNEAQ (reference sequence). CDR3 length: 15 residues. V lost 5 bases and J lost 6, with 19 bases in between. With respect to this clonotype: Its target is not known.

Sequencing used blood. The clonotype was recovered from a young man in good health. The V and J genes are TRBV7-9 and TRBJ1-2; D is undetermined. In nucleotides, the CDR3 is TGTGCCAGCAGCAGCCCTGCCCGAGTAGCTGATGGCTACACCTTC. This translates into CASSSPARVADGYTF.